One sample yielded the 4 T cell receptor beta chains listed below, sequenced in a study of cytomegalovirus exposure and HLA in healthy donors. PCR used 60 Vbeta primers and 13 Jbeta primers. Method: immunoSEQ multiplex PCR; TCRdb's copy keeps in-frame clones and lacks some. The sample has under 150,000 clones; 82% are singletons. The sequenced sample was PBMCs. Receptors originate from a boy between 2 and 10 years old in good health and CMV-seronegative.

The chain uses TRBV7-2 and TRBJ2-1, with D possibly being TRBD1 (6 bases). V was trimmed by 6 bases and J by 7 bases, leaving 19 bases between them. Germline V gene lookup returns CDR1 SGHTA and CDR2 FQGNSA. This CDR3 contains 15 residues. As DNA, the CDR3 is TGTGCCAGCAGTGGGGGCGAGGGCCGGAAGAATGAGCAGTTCTTC. Translation gives CASSGGEGRKNEQFF. Combining the CDR3 with reference TRBV7-2 and TRBJ2-1 gives the whole variable domain GAGVSQSPSNKVTEKGKDVELRCDPISGHTALYWYRQSLGQGLEFLIYFQGNSAPDKSGLPSDRFSAERTGGSVSTLTIQRTQQEDSAVYLCASSGGEGRKNEQFFGPGTRLTVL.

This clone occurred once. The CDR3 DNA sequence: TGTGCCAGCAGACCAAGCGGGGTTCGAGTCAAAGGGCCCCAGCATTTT. It specifies CASRPSGVRVKGPQHF. This chain joins TRBV6-4 and TRBJ1-5, with D unclear. CDR3 length: 16 amino acids. In germline, CDR1 is MRHNA, CDR2 SNTAGT. The V end lost 6 bases, the J end lost 9 bases, and 24 bases lay between the germline ends.

This sequence joins TRBV20-1 and TRBJ2-7, with D possibly TRBD1 on 5 matching bases. CDR1 is DFQATT, CDR2 SNEGSKA, per germline (reference sequence). The CDR3 runs 11 residues. Trimming stripped 7 bases from V and 3 bases from J, with 10 bases between. The chain's CDR3 is CSVGQGYEQYF. The CDR3 region has the DNA TGCAGTGTCGGTCAGGGCTACGAGCAGTACTTC.

This clone has more than one count but fewer than ten. This sequence joins TRBV15 and TRBJ1-6; D call uncertain. Trimming removed 3 bases from V and 7 bases from J, with 4 bases in between. The germline V gene has CDR1 LNHNV and CDR2 YYDKDF (reference sequence). This CDR3 region has 12 residues. The CDR3 nucleotides read TGTGCCACCAGCAGGGAGAATTCACCCCTCCACTTT. Protein sequence: CATSRENSPLHF.